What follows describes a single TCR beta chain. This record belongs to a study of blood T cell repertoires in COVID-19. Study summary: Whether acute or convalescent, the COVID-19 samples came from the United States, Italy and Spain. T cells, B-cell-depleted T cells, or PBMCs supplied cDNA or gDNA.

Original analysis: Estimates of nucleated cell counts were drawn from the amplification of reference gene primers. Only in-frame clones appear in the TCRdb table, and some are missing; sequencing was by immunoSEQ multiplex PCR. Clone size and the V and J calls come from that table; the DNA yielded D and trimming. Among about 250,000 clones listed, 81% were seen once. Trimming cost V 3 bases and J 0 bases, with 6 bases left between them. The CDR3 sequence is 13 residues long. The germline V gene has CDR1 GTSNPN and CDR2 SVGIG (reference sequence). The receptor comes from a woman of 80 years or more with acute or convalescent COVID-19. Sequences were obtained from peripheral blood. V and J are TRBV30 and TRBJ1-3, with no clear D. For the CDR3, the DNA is TGTGCCTGGAGGAGGTTCTCTGGAAACACCATATATTTT. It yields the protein CAWRRFSGNTIYF.